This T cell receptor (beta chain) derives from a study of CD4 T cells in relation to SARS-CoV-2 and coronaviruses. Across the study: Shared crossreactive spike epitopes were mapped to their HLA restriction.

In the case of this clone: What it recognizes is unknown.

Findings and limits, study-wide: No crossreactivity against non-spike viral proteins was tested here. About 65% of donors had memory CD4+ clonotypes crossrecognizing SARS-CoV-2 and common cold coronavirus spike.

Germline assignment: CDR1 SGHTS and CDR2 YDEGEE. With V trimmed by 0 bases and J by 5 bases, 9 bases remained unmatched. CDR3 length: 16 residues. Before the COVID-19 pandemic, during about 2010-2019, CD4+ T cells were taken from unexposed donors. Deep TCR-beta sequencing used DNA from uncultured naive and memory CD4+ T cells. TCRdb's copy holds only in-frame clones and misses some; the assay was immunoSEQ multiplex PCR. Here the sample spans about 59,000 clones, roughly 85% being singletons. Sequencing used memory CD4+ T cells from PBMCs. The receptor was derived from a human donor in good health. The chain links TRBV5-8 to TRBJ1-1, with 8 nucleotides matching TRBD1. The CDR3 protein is CASSLGTGLKDTEAFF. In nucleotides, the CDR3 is TGTGCCAGCAGCTTGGGGACAGGGCTAAAGGATACTGAAGCTTTCTTT.